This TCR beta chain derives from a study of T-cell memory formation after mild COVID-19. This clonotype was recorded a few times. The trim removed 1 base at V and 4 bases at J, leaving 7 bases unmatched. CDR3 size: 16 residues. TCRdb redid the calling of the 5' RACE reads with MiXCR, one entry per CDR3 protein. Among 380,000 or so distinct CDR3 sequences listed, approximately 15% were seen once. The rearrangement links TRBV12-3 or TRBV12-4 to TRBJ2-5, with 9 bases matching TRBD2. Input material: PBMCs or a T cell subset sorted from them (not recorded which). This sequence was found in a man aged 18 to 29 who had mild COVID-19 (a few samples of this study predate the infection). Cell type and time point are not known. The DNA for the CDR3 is TGTGCCAGCAGTTTAGTAGCGGGGGCCCCTCCAGAGACCCAGTACTTC. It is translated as CASSLVAGAPPETQYF.